Below are 18 T cell receptor beta chains sequenced from a single sample in a study of blood T cell repertoires in COVID-19. TCRdb's copy holds only in-frame clones and misses some; the assay was immunoSEQ multiplex PCR. In the table there are tens of thousands of clones, over 75% of which are singletons. The sequencing input was peripheral blood. Source of these receptors: a middle-aged man with acute or convalescent COVID-19.

This chain connects TRBV27 to TRBJ1-6; the D gene is possibly TRBD1 (5 bases). Germline values: CDR1 MNHEY, CDR2 SMNVEV (reference sequence). The CDR3 has 14 residues. The V and J ends lost 2 bases and 9 bases respectively, with 11 bases between them. This CDR3 is CASSLGRVGSPLHF. CDR3 bases: TGTGCCAGCAGTTTAGGCAGGGTGGGTTCACCCCTCCACTTT.

The genes are TRBV25-1 and TRBJ1-2; weak D call: TRBD1 (6 bases). The V gene lost 7 bases and the J gene lost 5 bases, with 8 bases spanning the gap. Germline-derived CDR1 and CDR2 are MGHDK and SYGVNS. The CDR3 has 11 residues. For the CDR3, the DNA is TGTGCCAGCAACACAGGGTATGGCTACACCTTC. Translating it yields CASNTGYGYTF.

This chain links TRBV19 with TRBJ2-7, with TRBD1 as a possible D gene (6 bases). The germline CDR1 and CDR2 sequences are LNHDA and SQIVND (reference sequence). V was shortened by 0 bases and J by 0 bases, with 6 bases between the two germline ends. The CDR3 runs to 14 residues. The CDR3 sequence: CASSIEDSSYEQYF. DNA for the CDR3: TGTGCCAGTAGTATAGAGGACAGCTCCTACGAGCAGTACTTC.

This clone was observed a few times. The junction does not match germline at one end; this may be a read error. This chain links TRBV7-7 with TRBJ1-1; possible D gene TRBD1, 5 bases. The CDR3 has 12 residues. Germline CDR1 and CDR2: SSHAT and FNYEAQ (reference sequence). Written as DNA, the CDR3 is TGTGCTAGCAGCAGTGCCCCAGGGGAAGCTTTCTTT. Amino acid sequence: CASSSAPGEAFF.

The chain joins TRBV3-1 (or the pseudogene TRBV3-2) to TRBJ2-3, with 10 bases lining up with TRBD2. This CDR3 has 16 amino acids. Germline V gene lookup returns CDR1 LGHDT and CDR2 YNNKEL (reference sequence). V was pared by 0 bases and J by 8 bases, with 8 bases of the junction left unmatched. The CDR3 DNA follows: TGTGCCAGCAGCCAAGATGCAGCGGGGGGGCGGGGTACGCAGTATTTT. Translating it yields CASSQDAAGGRGTQYF.

V usage is TRBV19 and J usage is TRBJ1-6; possible D gene TRBD1, 5 bases. The V end was cut by 8 bases, the J end by 10 bases, with 24 bases between. Per germline, CDR1 LNHDA and CDR2 SQIVND (reference sequence). The CDR3 spans 16 residues. The CDR3 nucleotides read TGTGCCAGTTCCCCAATCCTCGATGGGGGGGACTCACCCCTCCACTTT. This codes for CASSPILDGGDSPLHF.

V usage is TRBV27 and J usage is TRBJ2-5, with 11 bases that match TRBD1. Per the germline V gene, CDR1 is MNHEY and CDR2 is SMNVEV (reference sequence). V was pared by 5 bases and J by 4 bases, with 15 bases of the junction left unmatched. CDR3 length equals 18 residues. The CDR3 is CASSLRTGGASRRETQYF. Written as DNA, the CDR3 is TGTGCCAGCAGTCTCCGGACAGGGGGCGCATCAAGGAGAGAGACCCAGTACTTC.

The chain employs TRBV28 and TRBJ2-7, with TRBD1 matching over 9 bases. This CDR3 is 13 amino acids long. Germline V gene lookup returns CDR1 MDHEN and CDR2 SYDVKM. V was pared by 5 bases and J by 6 bases, with 5 bases of the junction left unmatched. The CDR3 loop reads CASSPGTGREQYF. The CDR3 DNA reads as TGTGCCAGCAGTCCCGGGACAGGGCGCGAGCAGTACTTC.

The rearrangement joins TRBV12-3 or TRBV12-4 to TRBJ1-1; 8 bases agree with TRBD1. This CDR3 is 11 amino acids long. Losses at the gene ends were 6 bases for V and 10 bases for J; bases not matched to a gene: 4. CDR3 nucleotide sequence: TGTGCCAGCAGCGAAGACAGGGGAGCTTTCTTT. This encodes CASSEDRGAFF.

V usage is TRBV3-1 (or the pseudogene TRBV3-2) and J usage is TRBJ1-1; D possibly corresponds to TRBD1 (6 bases). Germline CDR1 and CDR2: LGHDT and YNNKEL (reference sequence). CDR3 size: 16 residues. V lost 4 bases and J 1 base, leaving 16 bases between the germline ends. The CDR3 coding sequence is TGTGCCAGCAGCCCCCGGGGGGCGGGGGGGAACACTGAAGCTTTCTTT. It encodes CASSPRGAGGNTEAFF.

The V and J genes are TRBV7-3 and TRBJ2-1; D is uncertain. V dropped 4 bases and J dropped 0 bases, with 10 bases sitting between them. The CDR3 has 15 residues. Germline CDR1 is SGHTA and CDR2 is FQGTGA. CDR3 amino acids: CASSSLSNSYNEQFF. In DNA, the CDR3 is TGTGCCAGCAGCTCCCTATCGAACTCCTACAATGAGCAGTTCTTC.

This clone was recorded a few times. This sequence joins TRBV6-5 and TRBJ1-2; possibly TRBD1 for D (6 bases). V gave up 5 bases and J gave up 5 bases, with 12 bases separating them. The CDR3 is made up of 13 amino acids. The germline V gene encodes CDR1 MNHEY and CDR2 SVGAGI. The CDR3 loop reads CASSRDKQYGYTF. In nucleotides, the CDR3 is TGTGCCAGCAGTCGGGACAAGCAGTATGGCTACACCTTC.

The chain couples TRBV28 to TRBJ1-5, with 8 bases that match TRBD1. The CDR3 spans 15 residues. V lost 8 bases to trimming and J lost 1 base; unmatched junction nucleotides: 7. Germline CDR1 is MDHEN and CDR2 is SYDVKM. The CDR3 DNA is TGTGCCAGCCGCTATGGGGACAGGAGCAATCAGCCCCAGCATTTT. The encoded protein is CASRYGDRSNQPQHF.

V and J are TRBV3-1 (or the pseudogene TRBV3-2) and TRBJ2-7; 9 bases are shared with TRBD1. V shed 2 bases, J shed 2 bases, and the junction held 1 base outside the gene matches. Germline V lookup: CDR1 LGHDT, CDR2 YNNKEL (reference sequence). This CDR3 is 14 amino acids long. The CDR3 nucleotides are TGTGCCAGCAGCCAAAACAGGGGGCCCTACGAGCAGTACTTC. It yields the protein CASSQNRGPYEQYF.

J is TRBJ2-2 and V is TRBV6-5; weak D call: TRBD1 (6 bases). The CDR3 contains 15 residues. CDR1 is MNHEY and CDR2 is SVGAGI in the germline V gene. Trimming removed 2 bases from V and 6 bases from J, with 13 bases in between. In nucleotides, the CDR3 is TGTGCCAGCAGTTACGGGGGCGTTTTCTCCGGGGAGCTGTTTTTT. This gives the protein CASSYGGVFSGELFF.

J is TRBJ1-6 and V is TRBV18; D might be TRBD1 (5 bases). Trimming removed 2 bases from V and 5 bases from J, with 10 bases in between. This CDR3 spans 15 amino acids. Germline CDR1 reads KGHSH; CDR2 reads LQKENI. CDR3 coding DNA: TGTGCCAGCTCACCAGATGCAGGGAATAATTCACCCCTCCACTTT. This codes for CASSPDAGNNSPLHF.

The chain has TRBV27 and TRBJ1-2, with 7 bases lining up with TRBD1. V trimming: 6 bases; J trimming: 0 bases; junction bases outside the gene matches: 7. Germline assignment: CDR1 MNHEY and CDR2 SMNVEV (reference sequence). CDR3 length: 15 amino acids. CDR3 coding DNA: TGTGCCAGCAGGCTACTGACAGGGACTAACTATGGCTACACCTTC. This codes for CASRLLTGTNYGYTF.

The chain carries TRBV2 and TRBJ1-3; D call uncertain. Germline CDR1 and CDR2: SNHLY and FYNNEI. Trimming pared 10 bases from V and 0 bases from J, leaving 10 bases between. CDR3 length equals 13 residues. CDR3 DNA: TGTGCCACAACTCGGGACTCTGGAAACACCATATATTTT. Translating gives CATTRDSGNTIYF.